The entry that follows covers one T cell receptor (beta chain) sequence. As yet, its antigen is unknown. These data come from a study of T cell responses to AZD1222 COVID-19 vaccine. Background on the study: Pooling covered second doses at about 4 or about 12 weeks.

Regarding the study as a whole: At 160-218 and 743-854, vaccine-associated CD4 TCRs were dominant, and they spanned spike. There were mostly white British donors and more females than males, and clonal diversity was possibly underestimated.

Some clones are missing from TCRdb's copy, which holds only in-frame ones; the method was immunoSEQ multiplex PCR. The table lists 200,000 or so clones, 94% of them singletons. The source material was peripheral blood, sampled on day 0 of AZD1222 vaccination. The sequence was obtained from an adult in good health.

DNA for the CDR3: TGTGCCAGCAGCTTAGCGCGAGGGGACTATGGCTACACCTTC. Translated: CASSLARGDYGYTF. The V gene is TRBV7-9, the J gene TRBJ1-2; TRBD1 might be the D (5 bases). CDR3 size: 14 residues. Germline V gene lookup returns CDR1 SEHNR and CDR2 FQNEAQ (reference sequence). Trimming removed 0 bases at V and 3 bases at J, with 8 bases between.